Given below is one T cell receptor beta chain in context. No antigen is known for it. MiXCR, applied by TCRdb to the reads, yields one record per CDR3 protein. The table has about 400,000 distinct CDR3 sequences, about 35% seen once. The CDR3 length is 15 residues. Germline V CDR1 and CDR2: LNHDA, SQIVND (reference sequence). The V and J ends lost 4 bases and 5 bases, in that order; junction bases with no gene match: 2. The data were taken from a study of T cell repertoires in cytomegalovirus infection. Across the whole study: HLA-C-restricted CMV epitopes, recently identified, and well-studied HLA-B-restricted ones were used by the study. Public TCR beta signatures were indicative of both CMV infection and a matching HLA type. Whole-study results and caveats: Cumulative public TCR beta family frequency identified CMV carriers with the relevant HLA.

The sequences come from cultured PBMCs, collected from culture after CMV antigen stimulation. The clonotype was recovered from a human donor in good health (CMV status not recorded). Some clones in this sample may be carry-over from other donors' samples. The chain joins TRBV19 to TRBJ2-1; 13 nucleotides line up with TRBD2. CDR3 residues: CASSNGTSGDNEQFF. The CDR3 DNA reads as TGTGCCAGTAGTAACGGGACTAGCGGGGACAATGAGCAGTTCTTC.